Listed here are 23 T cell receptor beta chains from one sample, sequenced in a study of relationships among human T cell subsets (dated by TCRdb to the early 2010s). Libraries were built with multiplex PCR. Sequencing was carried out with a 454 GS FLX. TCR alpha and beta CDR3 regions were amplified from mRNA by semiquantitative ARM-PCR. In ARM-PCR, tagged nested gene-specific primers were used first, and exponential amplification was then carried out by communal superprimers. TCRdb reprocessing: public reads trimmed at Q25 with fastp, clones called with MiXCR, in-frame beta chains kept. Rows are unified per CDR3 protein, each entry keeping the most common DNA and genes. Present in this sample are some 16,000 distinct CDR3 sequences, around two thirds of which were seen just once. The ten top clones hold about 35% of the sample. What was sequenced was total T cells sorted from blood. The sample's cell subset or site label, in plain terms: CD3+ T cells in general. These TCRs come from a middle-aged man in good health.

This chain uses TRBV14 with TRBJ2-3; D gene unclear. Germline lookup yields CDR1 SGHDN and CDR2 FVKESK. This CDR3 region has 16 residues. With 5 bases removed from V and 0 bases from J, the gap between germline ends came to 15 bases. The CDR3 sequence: CASSIRTAVSTDTQYF. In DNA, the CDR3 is TGTGCCAGCAGCATCCGGACGGCGGTGAGCACAGATACGCAGTATTTT.

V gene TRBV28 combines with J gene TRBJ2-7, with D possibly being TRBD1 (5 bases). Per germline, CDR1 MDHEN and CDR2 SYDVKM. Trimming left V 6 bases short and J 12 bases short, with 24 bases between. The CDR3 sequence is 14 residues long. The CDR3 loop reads CASSLSLGLGAPYF. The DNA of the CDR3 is TGTGCCAGCAGCCTGTCTTTGGGGCTAGGGGCACCGTACTTC.

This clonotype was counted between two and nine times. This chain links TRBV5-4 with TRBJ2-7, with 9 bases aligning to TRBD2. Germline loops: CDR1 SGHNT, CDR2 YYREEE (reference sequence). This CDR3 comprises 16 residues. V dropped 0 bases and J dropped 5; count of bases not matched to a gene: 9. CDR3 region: CASSLANLAGKNEQYF. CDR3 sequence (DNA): TGTGCCAGCAGCTTGGCCAACCTAGCGGGGAAAAACGAGCAGTACTTC.

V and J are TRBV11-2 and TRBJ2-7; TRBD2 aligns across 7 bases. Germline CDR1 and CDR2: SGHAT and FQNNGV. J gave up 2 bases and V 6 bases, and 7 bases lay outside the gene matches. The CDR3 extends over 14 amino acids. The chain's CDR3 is CASSTRDYTYEQYF. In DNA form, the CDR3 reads TGTGCCAGCAGTACCCGGGACTACACCTACGAGCAGTACTTC.

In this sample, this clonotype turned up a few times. This CDR3 reads CASTRGNNQPQHF. CDR3 DNA sequence: TGTGCCAGCACGCGCGGCAACAATCAGCCCCAGCATTTT. The rearrangement uses TRBV6-1 and TRBJ1-5; no reliable D call. This CDR3 has 13 amino acids. V shed 7 bases and J shed 3 bases, with 10 bases lying between them. CDR1 and CDR2 from the germline V gene are MNHNS and SASEGT.

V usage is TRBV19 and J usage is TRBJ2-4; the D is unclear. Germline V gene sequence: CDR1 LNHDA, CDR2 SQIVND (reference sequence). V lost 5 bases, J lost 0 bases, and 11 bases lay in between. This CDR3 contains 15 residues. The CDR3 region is CASSGASLAKNIQYF. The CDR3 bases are TGTGCCAGTAGTGGAGCTTCCCTAGCCAAAAACATTCAGTACTTC.

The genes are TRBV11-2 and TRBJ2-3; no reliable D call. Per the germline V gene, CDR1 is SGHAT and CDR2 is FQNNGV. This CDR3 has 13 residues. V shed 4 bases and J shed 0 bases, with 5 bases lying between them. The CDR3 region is CASSSDSTDTQYF. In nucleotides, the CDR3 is TGTGCCAGCAGCTCCGACAGCACAGATACGCAGTATTTT.

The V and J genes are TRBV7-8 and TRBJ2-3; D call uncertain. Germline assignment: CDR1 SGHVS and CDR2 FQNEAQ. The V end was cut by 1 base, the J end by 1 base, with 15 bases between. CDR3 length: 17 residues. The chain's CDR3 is CASSLGRTALGTDTQYF. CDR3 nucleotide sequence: TGTGCCAGCAGCTTAGGTCGAACTGCTCTTGGCACAGATACGCAGTATTTT.

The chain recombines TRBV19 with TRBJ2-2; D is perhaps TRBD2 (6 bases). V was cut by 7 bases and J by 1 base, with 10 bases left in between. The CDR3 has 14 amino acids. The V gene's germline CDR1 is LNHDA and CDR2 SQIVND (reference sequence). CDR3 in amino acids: CASIMGGNTGELFF. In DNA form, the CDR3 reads TGTGCCAGTATCATGGGGGGGAACACCGGGGAGCTGTTTTTT.

The CDR3 protein is CASSLHRDRGRNTQYF. Here the CDR3 DNA reads TGTGCCAGCAGTTTGCACCGGGACAGGGGGCGAAATACGCAGTATTTT. The chain joins TRBV28 to TRBJ2-3, with 12 positions matching TRBD1. The CDR3 runs to 16 residues. The germline CDR1 and CDR2 sequences are MDHEN and SYDVKM. V lost 3 bases and J lost 7; bases outside the gene matches: 8.

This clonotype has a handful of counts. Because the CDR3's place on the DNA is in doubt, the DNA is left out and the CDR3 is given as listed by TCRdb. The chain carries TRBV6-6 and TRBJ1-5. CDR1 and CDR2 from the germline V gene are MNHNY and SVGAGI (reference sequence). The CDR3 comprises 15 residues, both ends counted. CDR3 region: CASSSSTGTNQPQHF.

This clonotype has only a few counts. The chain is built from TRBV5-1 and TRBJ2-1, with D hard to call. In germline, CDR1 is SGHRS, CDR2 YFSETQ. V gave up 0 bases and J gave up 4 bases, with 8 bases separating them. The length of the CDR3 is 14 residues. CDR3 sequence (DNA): TGCGCCAGCAGCTTGGAACAAACTTACAATGAGCAGTTCTTC. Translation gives CASSLEQTYNEQFF.

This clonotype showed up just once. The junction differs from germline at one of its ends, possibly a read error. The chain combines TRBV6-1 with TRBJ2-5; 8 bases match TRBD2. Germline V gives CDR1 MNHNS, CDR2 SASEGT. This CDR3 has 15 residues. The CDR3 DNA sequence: TGTGGCAGCAGTGAAGAAGGCGGGGGGCGAGGGACCCAGTACTTC. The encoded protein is CGSSEEGGGRGTQYF.

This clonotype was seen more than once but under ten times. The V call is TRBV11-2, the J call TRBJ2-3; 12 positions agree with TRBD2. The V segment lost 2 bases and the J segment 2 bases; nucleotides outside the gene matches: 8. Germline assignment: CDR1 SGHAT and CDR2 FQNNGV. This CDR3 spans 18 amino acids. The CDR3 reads CASSLRLAGETVTDTQYF. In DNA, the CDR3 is TGTGCCAGCAGCTTAAGACTAGCGGGAGAGACGGTCACAGATACGCAGTATTTT. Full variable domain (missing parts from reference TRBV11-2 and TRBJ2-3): EAGVAQSPRYKIIEKRQSVAFWCNPISGHATLYWYQQILGQGPKLLIQFQNNGVVDDSQLPKDRFSAERLKGVDSTLKIQPAKLEDSAVYLCASSLRLAGETVTDTQYFGPGTRLTVL.

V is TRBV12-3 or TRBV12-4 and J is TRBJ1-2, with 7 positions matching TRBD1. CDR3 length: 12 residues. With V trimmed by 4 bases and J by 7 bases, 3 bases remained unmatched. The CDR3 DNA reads TGTGCCAGCAGTTCGTACAGGGGTGGCTACACCTTC. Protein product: CASSSYRGGYTF.

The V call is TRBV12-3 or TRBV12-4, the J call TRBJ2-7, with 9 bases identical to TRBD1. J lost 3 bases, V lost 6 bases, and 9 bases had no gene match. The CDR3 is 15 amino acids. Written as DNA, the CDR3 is TGTGCCAGCAGCCCGGGGGACAGGGTCGTCTACGAGCAGTACTTC. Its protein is CASSPGDRVVYEQYF.

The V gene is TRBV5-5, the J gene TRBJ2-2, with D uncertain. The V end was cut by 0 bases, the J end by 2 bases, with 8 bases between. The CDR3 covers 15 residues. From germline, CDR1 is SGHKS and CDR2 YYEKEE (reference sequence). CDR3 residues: CASSLAHTNTGELFF. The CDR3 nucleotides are TGTGCCAGCAGCTTGGCTCACACAAACACCGGGGAGCTGTTTTTT. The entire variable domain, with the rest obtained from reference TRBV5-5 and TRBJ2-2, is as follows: DAGVTQSPTHLIKTRGQQVTLRCSPISGHKSVSWYQQVLGQGPQFIFQYYEKEERGRGNFPDRFSARQFPNYSSELNVNALLLGDSALYLCASSLAHTNTGELFFGEGSRLTVL.

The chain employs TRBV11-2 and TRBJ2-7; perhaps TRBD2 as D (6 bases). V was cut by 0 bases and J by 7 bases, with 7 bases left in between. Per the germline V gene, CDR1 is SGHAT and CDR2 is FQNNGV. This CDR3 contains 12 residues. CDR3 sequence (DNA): TGTGCCAGCAGCTTAGACCGGGGGGAGCAGTACTTC. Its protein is CASSLDRGEQYF.

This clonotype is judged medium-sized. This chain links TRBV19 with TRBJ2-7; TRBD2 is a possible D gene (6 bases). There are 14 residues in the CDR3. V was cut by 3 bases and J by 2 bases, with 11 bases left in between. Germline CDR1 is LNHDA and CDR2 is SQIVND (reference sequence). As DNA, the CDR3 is TGTGCCAGTAGTATGGCAGGGACTGCCTACGAGCAGTACTTC. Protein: CASSMAGTAYEQYF.

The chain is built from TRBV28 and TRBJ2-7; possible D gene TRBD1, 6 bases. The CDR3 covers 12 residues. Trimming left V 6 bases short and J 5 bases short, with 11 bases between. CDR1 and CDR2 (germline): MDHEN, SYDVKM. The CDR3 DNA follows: TGTGCCAGCAGACCTACAGGGAACGAGCAGTACTTC. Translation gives CASRPTGNEQYF.

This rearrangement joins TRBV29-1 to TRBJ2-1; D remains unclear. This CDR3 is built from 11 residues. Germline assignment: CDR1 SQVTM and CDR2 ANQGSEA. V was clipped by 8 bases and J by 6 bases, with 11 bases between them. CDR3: CSFRNVNEQFF. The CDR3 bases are TGCAGCTTTCGAAACGTCAATGAGCAGTTCTTC.

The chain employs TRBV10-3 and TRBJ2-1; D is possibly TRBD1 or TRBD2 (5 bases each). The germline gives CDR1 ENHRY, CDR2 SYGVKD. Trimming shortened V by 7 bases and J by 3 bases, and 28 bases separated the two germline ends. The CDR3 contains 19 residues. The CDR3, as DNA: TGTGCCATCAAAGGAAGGGACGGGACCCGTGCCGAATTCTACAATGAGCAGTTCTTC. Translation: CAIKGRDGTRAEFYNEQFF.

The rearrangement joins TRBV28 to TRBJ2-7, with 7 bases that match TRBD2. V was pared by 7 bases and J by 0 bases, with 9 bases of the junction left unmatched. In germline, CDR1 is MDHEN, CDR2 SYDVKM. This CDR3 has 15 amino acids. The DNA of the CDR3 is TGTGCCAGCACCTGGGCGGGGGACGTCTCCTACGAGCAGTACTTC. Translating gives CASTWAGDVSYEQYF.